This T cell receptor (beta chain) was observed in a study of cytotoxic CD8 clonotypes in ibrutinib-treated CLL. Libraries were prepared by immunoSEQ multiplex PCR; TCRdb keeps only in-frame clonotypes and omits some of them. The table lists around 60,000 clones, 71% of them singletons. Germline-derived CDR1 and CDR2 are SGHTA and FQGNSA. With 0 bases removed from V and 8 bases from J, the gap between germline ends came to 17 bases. This CDR3 is 16 amino acids long. This chain connects TRBV7-2 to TRBJ2-4; D is uncertain. The material sequenced was PBMCs, taken after 12 months of ibrutinib treatment. The sequence derives from a human donor with chronic lymphocytic leukemia. CDR3 sequence (DNA): TGTGCCAGCAGCTTAGCGCCCGCCTCGAACCGGGACATTCAGTACTTC. Amino acid sequence: CASSLAPASNRDIQYF.